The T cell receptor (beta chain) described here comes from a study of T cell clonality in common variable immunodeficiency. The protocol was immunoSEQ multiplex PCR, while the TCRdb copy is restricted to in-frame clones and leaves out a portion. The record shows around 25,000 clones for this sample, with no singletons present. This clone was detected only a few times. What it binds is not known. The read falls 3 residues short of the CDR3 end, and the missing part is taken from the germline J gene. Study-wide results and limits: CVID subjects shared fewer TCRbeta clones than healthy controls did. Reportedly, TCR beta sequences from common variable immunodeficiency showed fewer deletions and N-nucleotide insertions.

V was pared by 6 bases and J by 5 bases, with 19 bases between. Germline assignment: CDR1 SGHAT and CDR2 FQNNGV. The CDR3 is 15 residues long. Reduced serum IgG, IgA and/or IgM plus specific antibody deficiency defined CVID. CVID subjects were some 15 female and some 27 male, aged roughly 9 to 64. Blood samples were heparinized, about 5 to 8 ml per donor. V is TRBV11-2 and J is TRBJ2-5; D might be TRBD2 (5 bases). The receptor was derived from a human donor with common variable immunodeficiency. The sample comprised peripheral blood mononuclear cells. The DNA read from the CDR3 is TGTGCCAGCAGTCCTACTAGTTTTAGTATGGAGACC. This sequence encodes CASSPTSFSMET. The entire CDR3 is CASSPTSFSMETQYF.